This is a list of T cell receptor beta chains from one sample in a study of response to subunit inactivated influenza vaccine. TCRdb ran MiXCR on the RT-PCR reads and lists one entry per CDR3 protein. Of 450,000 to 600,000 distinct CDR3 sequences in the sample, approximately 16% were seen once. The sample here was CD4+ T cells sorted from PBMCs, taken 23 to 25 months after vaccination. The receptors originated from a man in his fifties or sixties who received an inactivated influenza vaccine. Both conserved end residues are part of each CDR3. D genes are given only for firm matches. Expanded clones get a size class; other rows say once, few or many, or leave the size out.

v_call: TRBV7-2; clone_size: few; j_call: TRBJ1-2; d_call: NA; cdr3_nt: TGTGCCAGCAGCTTAGACCCGACAGCTAACTATGGCTACACCTTC; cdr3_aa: CASSLDPTANYGYTF
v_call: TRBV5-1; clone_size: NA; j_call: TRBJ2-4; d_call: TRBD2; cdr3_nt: TGCGCCAGTTCTAGCGGGGGCGGGGAAAACATTCAGTACTTC; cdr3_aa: CASSSGGGENIQYF
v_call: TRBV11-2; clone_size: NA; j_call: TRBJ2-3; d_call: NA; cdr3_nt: TGTGCCAGCAGCTTAGGTCGTAGCAGCGCAGATACGCAGTATTTT; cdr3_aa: CASSLGRSSADTQYF
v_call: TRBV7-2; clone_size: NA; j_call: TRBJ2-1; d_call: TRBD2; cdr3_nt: TGTGCCAGCAGCTTTTCCGGGGTGGCGGGAGAGAATAACGAGCAGTTCTTC; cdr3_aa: CASSFSGVAGENNEQFF
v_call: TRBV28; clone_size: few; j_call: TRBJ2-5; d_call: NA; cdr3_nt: TGTGCCAGCAGCCGGATAAGGGGCAGGGAGACCCAGTACTTC; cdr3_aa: CASSRIRGRETQYF
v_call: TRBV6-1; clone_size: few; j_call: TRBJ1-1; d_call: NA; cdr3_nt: TGTGCCAGCAGTGAATATGAGAACACTGAAGCTTTCTTT; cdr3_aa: CASSEYENTEAFF
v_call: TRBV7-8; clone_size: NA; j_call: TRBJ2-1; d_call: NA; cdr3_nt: TGTGCCAGCAGCTCAGGACCCATGACGGGGGCATACAATGAGCAGTTCTTC; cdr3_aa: CASSSGPMTGAYNEQFF
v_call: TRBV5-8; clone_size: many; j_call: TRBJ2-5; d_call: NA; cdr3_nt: TGTGCCAGCGGTCAAGAGACCCAGTACTTC; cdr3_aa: CASGQETQYF
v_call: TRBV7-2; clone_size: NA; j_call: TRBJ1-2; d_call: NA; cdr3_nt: TGTGCCAGCAGCCCGGACACATCTAACTATGGCTACACCTTC; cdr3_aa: CASSPDTSNYGYTF
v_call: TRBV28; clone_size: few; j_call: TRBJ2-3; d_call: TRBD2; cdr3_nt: TGTGCCAGCAGTTCCCCTAGCGGGGTGGGGGATACGCAGTATTTT; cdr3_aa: CASSSPSGVGDTQYF
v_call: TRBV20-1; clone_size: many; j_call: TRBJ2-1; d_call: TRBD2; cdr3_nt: TGCAGTGCTATCGGACTAGCGGGAGGCAATGAGGACAATGAGCAGTTCTTC; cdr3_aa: CSAIGLAGGNEDNEQFF
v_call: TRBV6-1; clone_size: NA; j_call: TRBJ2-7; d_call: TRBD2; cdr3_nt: TGTGCCAGCAGTCGCCGCGGGACTAGCGGGGGTGGGGAGCAGTACTTC; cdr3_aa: CASSRRGTSGGGEQYF
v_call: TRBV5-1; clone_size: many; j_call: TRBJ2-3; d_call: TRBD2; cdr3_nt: TGCGCCAGTCGTCGGGGGGACACAGATACGCAGTATTTT; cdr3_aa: CASRRGDTDTQYF
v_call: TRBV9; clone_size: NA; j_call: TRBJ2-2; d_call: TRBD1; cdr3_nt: TGTGCCAGCAGCCTCCGACAGGGGCTGAACACCGGGGAGCTGTTTTTT; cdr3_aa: CASSLRQGLNTGELFF
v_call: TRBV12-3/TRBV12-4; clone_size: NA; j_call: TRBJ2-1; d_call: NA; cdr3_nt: TGTGCCAGTAGGCAGTCAAGCTCCTACAATGAGCAGTTCTTC; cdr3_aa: CASRQSSSYNEQFF
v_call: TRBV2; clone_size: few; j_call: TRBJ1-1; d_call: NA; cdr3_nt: TGTGCCAGCAGTGAATTGGGGGGCTTGAACACTGAAGCTTTCTTT; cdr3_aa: CASSELGGLNTEAFF
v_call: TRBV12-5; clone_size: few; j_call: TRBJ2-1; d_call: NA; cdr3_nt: TGTGCTAGTGGACTTCTAGATGAGCAGTTCTTC; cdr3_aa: CASGLLDEQFF
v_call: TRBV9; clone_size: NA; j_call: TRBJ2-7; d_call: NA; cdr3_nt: TGTGCCAGCAGCGTAGGGTGGACGGGCACCTACGAGCAGTACTTC; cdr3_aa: CASSVGWTGTYEQYF
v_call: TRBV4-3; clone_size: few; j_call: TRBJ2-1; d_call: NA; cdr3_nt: TGCGCCAGCAGCCAAGATCGGGCGCAATCCTACAATGAGCAGTTCTTC; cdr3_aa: CASSQDRAQSYNEQFF
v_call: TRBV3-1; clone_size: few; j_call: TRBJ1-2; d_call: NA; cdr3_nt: TGTGCCAGCAGCCAAGTTCAGGGCAACTATGGCTACACCTTC; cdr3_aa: CASSQVQGNYGYTF
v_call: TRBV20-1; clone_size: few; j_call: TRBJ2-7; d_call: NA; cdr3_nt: TGCAGGACTGCGGAGGGCCAGTACTTC; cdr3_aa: CRTAEGQYF
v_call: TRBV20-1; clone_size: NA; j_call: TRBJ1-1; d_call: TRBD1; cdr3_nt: TGCAGTGCATTCACAGGGGGTGACTGGACTGAAGCTTTCTTT; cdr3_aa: CSAFTGGDWTEAFF
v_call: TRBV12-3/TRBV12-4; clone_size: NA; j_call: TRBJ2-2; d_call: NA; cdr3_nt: TGTGCCAGCAGTTTGGTCGAGGACACCGGGGAGCTGTTTTTT; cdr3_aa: CASSLVEDTGELFF
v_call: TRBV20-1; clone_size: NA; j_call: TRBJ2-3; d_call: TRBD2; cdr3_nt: TGCAGAGCCGGTGGGGCGGGGGACACAGATACGCAGTATTTT; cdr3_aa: CRAGGAGDTDTQYF
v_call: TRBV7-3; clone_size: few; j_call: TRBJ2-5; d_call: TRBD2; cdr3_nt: TGTGCCAGCAGCCGTAGCGGGACGTACCAAGAGACCCAGTACTTC; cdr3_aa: CASSRSGTYQETQYF
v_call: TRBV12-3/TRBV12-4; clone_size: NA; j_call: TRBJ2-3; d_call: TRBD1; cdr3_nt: TGTGCCAGCACCCGGGACAGACGCACAGATACGCAGTATTTT; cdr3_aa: CASTRDRRTDTQYF